This T cell receptor beta chain is from a study of chemoradiotherapy in HPV16-positive cancers. Across the whole study: Candidate HPV-specific clones and shared TCR motifs came from two HPV16-positive patients.

Some clones are missing from TCRdb's copy, which holds only in-frame ones; the method was immunoSEQ multiplex PCR. The repertoire holds about 24,000 clones, with roughly nine tenths as singletons. Sequencing was performed on blood, taken from a patient who underwent chemoradiotherapy. The sequence was obtained from a human donor with HPV-associated anogenital cancer.

CDR3 sequence: CASSIQARGGVSSYNEQFF. For the CDR3, the DNA is TGTGCCAGTAGTATTCAGGCCAGGGGAGGGGTGAGCTCCTACAATGAGCAGTTCTTC. This chain connects TRBV19 to TRBJ2-1; maybe TRBD2 (7 bases). The germline V gene has CDR1 LNHDA and CDR2 SQIVND (reference sequence). This CDR3 is 19 amino acids long. V lost 3 bases and J lost 0, with 21 bases in between.